The present entry profiles one T cell receptor (beta chain) with its context. Its specificity is unknown. Healthy HIV-negative adults without recent acute infections or vaccinations served as donors. Tens of millions of PBMCs served as the genomic DNA source for unsorted samples. The record originates from a study of shared clonotypes between healthy human individuals. Overall study findings and caveats: The expectation was that sequencing depth would affect clonotype sharing among donors.

As processed by the authors: Filtering differed because ImmunoSEQ produced junction-only sequences that carried no quality scores. Here immunoSEQ multiplex PCR was the method, and the copy in TCRdb shows in-frame clones only, minus some. V, J and clone size are those of that table, while D and trimming were read from the DNA. The sample has 470,000 or so clones, over 75% seen once. Germline-derived CDR1 and CDR2 are MNHNY and SVGAGI (reference sequence). V lost 6 bases and J lost 3; bases outside the gene matches: 12. There are 16 residues in the CDR3. The sequence came from a woman aged 40 to 50 in good health. Some clones in this sample may be carry-over from other donors' samples. Material: PBMCs. The rearrangement uses TRBV6-6 and TRBJ2-7; 9 positions agree with TRBD2. Here the CDR3 DNA reads TGTGCCAGCAGAAGCAACGAAAGACTAGCGGACTACGAGCAGTACTTC. This translates into CASRSNERLADYEQYF.